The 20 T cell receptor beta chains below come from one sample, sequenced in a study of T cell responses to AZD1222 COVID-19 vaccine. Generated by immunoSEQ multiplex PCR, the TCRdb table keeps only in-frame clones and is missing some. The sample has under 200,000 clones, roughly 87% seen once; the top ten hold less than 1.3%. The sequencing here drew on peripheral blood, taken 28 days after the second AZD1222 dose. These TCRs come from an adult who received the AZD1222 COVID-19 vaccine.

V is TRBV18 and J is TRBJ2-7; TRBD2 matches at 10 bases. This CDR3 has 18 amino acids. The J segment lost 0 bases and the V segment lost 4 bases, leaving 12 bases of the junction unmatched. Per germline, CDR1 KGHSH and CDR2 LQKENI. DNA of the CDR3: TGTGCCAGCTCACTCCCCCGCCTAGCGGGGGTTTTCTCCTACGAGCAGTACTTC. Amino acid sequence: CASSLPRLAGVFSYEQYF.

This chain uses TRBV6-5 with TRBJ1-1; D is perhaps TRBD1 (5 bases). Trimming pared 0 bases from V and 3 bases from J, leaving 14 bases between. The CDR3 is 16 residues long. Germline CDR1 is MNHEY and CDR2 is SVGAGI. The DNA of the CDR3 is TGTGCCAGCAGTTACTCTGGGGGTATTTTTCACACTGAAGCTTTCTTT. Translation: CASSYSGGIFHTEAFF.

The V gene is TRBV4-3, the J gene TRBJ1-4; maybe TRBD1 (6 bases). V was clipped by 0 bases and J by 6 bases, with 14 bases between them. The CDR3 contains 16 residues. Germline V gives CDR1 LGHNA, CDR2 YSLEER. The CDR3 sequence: CASSQDRGRGDEKLFF. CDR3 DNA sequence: TGCGCCAGCAGCCAAGATCGGGGCAGGGGCGATGAAAAACTGTTTTTT.

CDR3 sequence: CASSQGTALGYGYTF. In nucleotides, the CDR3 is TGCGCCAGCAGCCAAGGCACTGCCCTAGGCTATGGCTACACCTTC. The genes are TRBV4-1 and TRBJ1-2; the D is unclear. The CDR3 contains 15 residues. V was trimmed by 1 base and J by 4 bases, leaving 13 bases between them. Germline V gives CDR1 MGHRA, CDR2 YSYEKL.

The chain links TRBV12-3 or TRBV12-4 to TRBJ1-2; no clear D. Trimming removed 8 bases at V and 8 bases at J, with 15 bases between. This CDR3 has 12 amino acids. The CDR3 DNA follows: TGTGCCAGCTACCCAGAGTCGGGCGGCTACACCTTC. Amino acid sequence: CASYPESGGYTF.

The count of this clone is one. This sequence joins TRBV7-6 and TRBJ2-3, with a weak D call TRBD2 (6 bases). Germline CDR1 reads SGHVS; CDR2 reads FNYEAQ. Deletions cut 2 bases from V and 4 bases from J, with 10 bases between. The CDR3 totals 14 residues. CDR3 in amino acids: CASSLSAGPDTQYF. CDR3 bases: TGTGCCAGCAGCTTATCGGCGGGGCCAGATACGCAGTATTTT.

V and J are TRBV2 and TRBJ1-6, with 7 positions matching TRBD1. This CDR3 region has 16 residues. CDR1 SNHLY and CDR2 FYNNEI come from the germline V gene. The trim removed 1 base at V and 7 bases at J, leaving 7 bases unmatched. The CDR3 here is CASSEEGQRVNSPLHF. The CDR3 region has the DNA TGTGCCAGCAGTGAAGAGGGACAGAGAGTCAATTCACCCCTCCACTTT.

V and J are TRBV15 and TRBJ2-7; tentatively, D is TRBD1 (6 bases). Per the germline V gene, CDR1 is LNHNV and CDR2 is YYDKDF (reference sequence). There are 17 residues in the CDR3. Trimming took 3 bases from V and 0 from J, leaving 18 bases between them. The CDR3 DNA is TGTGCCACCAGCAGCCGACCGGGACACCAGAGCTCCTACGAGCAGTACTTC. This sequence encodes CATSSRPGHQSSYEQYF.

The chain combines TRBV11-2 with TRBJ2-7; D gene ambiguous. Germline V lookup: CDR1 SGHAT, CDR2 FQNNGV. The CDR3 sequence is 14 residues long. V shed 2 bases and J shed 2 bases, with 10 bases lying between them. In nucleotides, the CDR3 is TGTGCCAGCAGCTTATCGGCAGGCACCTACGAGCAGTACTTC. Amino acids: CASSLSAGTYEQYF. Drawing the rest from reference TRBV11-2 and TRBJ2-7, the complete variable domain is EAGVAQSPRYKIIEKRQSVAFWCNPISGHATLYWYQQILGQGPKLLIQFQNNGVVDDSQLPKDRFSAERLKGVDSTLKIQPAKLEDSAVYLCASSLSAGTYEQYFGPGTRLTVT.

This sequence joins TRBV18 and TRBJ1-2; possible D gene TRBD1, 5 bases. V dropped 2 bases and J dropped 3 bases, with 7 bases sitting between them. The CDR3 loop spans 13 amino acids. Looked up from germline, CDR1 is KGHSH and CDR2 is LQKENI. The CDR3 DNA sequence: TGTGCCAGCTCACCAAGGGGCTACTATGGCTACACCTTC. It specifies CASSPRGYYGYTF.

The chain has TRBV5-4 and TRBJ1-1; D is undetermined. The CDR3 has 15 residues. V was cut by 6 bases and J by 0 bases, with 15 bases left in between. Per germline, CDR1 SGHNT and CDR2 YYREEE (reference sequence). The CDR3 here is CASKREGGMNTEAFF. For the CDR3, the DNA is TGTGCCAGCAAGAGGGAGGGAGGCATGAACACTGAAGCTTTCTTT. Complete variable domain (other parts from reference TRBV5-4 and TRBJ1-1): ETGVTQSPTHLIKTRGQQVTLRCSSQSGHNTVSWYQQALGQGPQFIFQYYREEENGRGNFPPRFSGLQFPNYSSELNVNALELDDSALYLCASKREGGMNTEAFFGQGTRLTVV.

CDR3 region: CASSYLRGASYNEQFF. The CDR3 DNA follows: TGCGCCAGCAGCTACTTGAGGGGGGCCTCCTACAATGAGCAGTTCTTC. V is TRBV4-3 and J is TRBJ2-1; D is perhaps TRBD1 or TRBD2 (6 bases each). Trimming left V 5 bases short and J 0 bases short, with 14 bases between. This CDR3 has 16 amino acids. Germline assignment: CDR1 LGHNA and CDR2 YSLEER.

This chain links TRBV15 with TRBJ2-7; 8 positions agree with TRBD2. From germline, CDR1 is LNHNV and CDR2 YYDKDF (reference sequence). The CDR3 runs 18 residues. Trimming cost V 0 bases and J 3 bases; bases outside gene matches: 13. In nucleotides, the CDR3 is TGTGCCACCAGCAGAGATCGCGGGGGGCGAGGGAGGAACTACGAGCAGTACTTC. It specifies CATSRDRGGRGRNYEQYF.

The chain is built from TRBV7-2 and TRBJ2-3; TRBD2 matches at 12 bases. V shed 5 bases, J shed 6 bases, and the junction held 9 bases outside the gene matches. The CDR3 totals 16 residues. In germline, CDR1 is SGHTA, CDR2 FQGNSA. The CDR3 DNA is TGTGCCAGCAGCCGGACTAGCGGGGACCTTAAGGATACGCAGTATTTT. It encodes CASSRTSGDLKDTQYF.

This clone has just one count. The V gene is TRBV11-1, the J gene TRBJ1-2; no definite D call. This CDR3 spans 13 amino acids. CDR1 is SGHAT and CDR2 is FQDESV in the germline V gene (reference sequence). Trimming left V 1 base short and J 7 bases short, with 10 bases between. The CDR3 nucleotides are TGTGCCAGCAGCTTAGAGGGTATTGGTGGCTACACCTTC. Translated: CASSLEGIGGYTF.

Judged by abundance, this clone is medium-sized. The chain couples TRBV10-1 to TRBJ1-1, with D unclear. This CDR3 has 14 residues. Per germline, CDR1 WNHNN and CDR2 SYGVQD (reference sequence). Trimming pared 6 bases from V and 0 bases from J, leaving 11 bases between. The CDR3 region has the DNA TGCGCCAGCAGCCAAGAGGGCATGAACACTGAAGCTTTCTTT. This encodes CASSQEGMNTEAFF.

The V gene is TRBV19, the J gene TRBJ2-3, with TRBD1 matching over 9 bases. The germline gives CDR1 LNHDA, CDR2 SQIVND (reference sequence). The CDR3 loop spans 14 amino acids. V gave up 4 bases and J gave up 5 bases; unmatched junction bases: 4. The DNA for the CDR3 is TGTGCCAGTAGTACACCGGGACAGGGAGATACGCAGTATTTT. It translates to CASSTPGQGDTQYF.

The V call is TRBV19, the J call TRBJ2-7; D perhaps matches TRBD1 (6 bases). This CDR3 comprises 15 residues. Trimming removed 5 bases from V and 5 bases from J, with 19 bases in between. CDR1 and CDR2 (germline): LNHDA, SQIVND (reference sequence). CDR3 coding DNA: TGTGCCAGTAGTGACCTGACAGGCAGCCAAGACGAGCAGTACTTC. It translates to CASSDLTGSQDEQYF.

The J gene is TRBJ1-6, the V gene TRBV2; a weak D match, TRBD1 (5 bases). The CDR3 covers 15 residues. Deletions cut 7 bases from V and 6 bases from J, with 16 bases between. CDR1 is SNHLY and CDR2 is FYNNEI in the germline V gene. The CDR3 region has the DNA TGTGCCAGCACCTTACAAGGGGCTTCTAATTCACCCCTCCACTTT. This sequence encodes CASTLQGASNSPLHF.

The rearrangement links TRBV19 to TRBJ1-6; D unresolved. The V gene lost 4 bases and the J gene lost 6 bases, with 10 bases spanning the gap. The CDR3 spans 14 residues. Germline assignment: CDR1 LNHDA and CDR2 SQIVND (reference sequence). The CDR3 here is CASSKDRGNSPLHF. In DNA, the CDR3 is TGTGCCAGTAGTAAGGATCGAGGTAATTCACCCCTCCACTTT. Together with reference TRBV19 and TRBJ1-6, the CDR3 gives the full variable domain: DGGITQSPKYLFRKEGQNVTLSCEQNLNHDAMYWYRQDPGQGLRLIYYSQIVNDFQKGDIAEGYSVSREKKESFPLTVTSAQKNPTAFYLCASSKDRGNSPLHFGNGTRLTVT.